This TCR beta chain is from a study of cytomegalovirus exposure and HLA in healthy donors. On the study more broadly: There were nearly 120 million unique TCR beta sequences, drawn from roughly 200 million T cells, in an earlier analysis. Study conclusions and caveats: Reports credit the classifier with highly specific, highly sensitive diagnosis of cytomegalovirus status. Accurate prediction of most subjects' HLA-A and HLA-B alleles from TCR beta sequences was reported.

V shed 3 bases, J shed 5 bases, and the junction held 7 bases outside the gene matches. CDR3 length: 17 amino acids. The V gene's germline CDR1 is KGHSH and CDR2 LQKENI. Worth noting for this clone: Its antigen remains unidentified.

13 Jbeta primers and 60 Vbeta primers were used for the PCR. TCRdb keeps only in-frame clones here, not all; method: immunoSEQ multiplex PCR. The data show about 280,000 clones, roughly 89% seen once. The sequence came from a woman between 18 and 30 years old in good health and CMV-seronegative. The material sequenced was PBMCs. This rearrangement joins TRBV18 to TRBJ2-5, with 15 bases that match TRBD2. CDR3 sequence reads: CASSPPGLAGGRETQYF. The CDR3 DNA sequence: TGTGCCAGCTCACCGCCGGGACTAGCGGGGGGTCGTGAGACCCAGTACTTC. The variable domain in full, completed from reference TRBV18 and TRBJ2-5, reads NAGVMQNPRHLVRRRGQEARLRCSPMKGHSHVYWYRQLPEEGLKFMVYLQKENIIDESGMPKERFSAEFPKEGPSILRIQQVVRGDSAAYFCASSPPGLAGGRETQYFGPGTRLLVL.